The sample holds a few counts of the clone carrying this T cell receptor beta chain. These data come from a study of spatial heterogeneity in lung cancer. The CDR3 has 17 residues. Trimming at V came to 4 bases and at J to 5 bases, leaving 14 bases not matched to a gene. Time point given: sample taken at primary tumor resection. The donor population consisted of some 72 patients with untreated, early-stage non-small cell lung cancer. Researchers sequenced whole RNA taken from tumor, nontumor lung or frozen PBMC without sorting. From the 5' RACE reads, TCRdb called clonotypes with MiXCR, one entry per CDR3 protein. This sample has under 10,000 distinct CDR3 sequences, with roughly 4.3% found just once.

Sequencing used PBMCs, obtained at surgery. The gene calls are TRBV12-3 or TRBV12-4 and TRBJ1-5; 7 nucleotides agree with TRBD1. The receptor was isolated from a male donor with early-stage non-small cell lung cancer. CDR3 sequence: CASSSRRGQSWDQPQHF. In DNA form, the CDR3 reads TGTGCCAGCAGTTCAAGGAGGGGACAGTCCTGGGATCAGCCCCAGCATTTT.